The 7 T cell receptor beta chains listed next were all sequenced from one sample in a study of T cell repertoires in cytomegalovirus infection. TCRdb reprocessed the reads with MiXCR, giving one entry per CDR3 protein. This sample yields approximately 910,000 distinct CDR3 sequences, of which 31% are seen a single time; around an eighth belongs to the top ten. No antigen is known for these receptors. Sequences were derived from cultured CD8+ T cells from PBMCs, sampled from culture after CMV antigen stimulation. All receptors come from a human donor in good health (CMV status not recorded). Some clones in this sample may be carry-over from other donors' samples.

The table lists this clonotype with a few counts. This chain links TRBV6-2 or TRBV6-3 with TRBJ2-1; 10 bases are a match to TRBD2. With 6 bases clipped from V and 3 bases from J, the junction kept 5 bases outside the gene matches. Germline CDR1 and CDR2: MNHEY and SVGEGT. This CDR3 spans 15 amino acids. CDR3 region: CASSVAGGGYNEQFF. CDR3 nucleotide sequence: TGTGCCAGCAGCGTAGCGGGGGGTGGCTACAATGAGCAGTTCTTC.

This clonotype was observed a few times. CDR3 amino acids: CATSDFGVNTEAFF. Written as DNA, the CDR3 is TGTGCCACCAGTGATTTTGGGGTGAACACTGAAGCTTTCTTT. The genes are TRBV24-1 and TRBJ1-1; unclear D gene. This CDR3 is built from 14 residues. Germline-derived CDR1 and CDR2 are KGHDR and SFDVKD. V was clipped by 1 base and J by 0 bases, with 5 bases between them.

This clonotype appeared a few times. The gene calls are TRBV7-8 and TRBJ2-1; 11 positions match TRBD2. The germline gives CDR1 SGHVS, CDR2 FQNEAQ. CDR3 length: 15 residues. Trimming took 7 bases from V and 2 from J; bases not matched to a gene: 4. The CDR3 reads CASILGLAAYNEQFF. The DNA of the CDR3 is TGTGCCAGCATCTTGGGACTAGCGGCCTACAATGAGCAGTTCTTC.

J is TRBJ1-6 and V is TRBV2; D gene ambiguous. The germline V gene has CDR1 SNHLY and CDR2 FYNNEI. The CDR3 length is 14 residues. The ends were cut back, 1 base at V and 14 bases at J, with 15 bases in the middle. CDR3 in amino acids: CASSEEGALRSLHF. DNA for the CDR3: TGTGCCAGCAGTGAAGAGGGTGCCCTTAGATCCCTCCACTTT.

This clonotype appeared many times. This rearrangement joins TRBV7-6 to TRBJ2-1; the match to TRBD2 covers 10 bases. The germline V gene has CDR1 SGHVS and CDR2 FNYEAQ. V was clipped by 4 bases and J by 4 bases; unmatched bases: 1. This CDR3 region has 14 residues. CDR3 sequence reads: CASSSSGRYNEQFF. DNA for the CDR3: TGTGCCAGCAGCTCTAGCGGGAGATACAATGAGCAGTTCTTC.

The CDR3 DNA is TGTGCCAGCAGTGAATATAAGGGGGCGCATACTGAAGCTTTCTTT. This sequence encodes CASSEYKGAHTEAFF. The J gene is TRBJ1-1, the V gene TRBV6-1; 7 nucleotides line up with TRBD1. This CDR3 is built from 15 residues. V was pared by 2 bases and J by 5 bases, with 8 bases of the junction left unmatched. Germline loops: CDR1 MNHNS, CDR2 SASEGT.

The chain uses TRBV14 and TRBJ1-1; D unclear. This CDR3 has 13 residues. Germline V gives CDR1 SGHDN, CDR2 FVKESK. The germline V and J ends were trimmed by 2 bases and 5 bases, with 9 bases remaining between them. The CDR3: CASSQLPWTEAFF. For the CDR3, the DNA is TGTGCCAGCAGCCAATTACCGTGGACTGAAGCTTTCTTT.